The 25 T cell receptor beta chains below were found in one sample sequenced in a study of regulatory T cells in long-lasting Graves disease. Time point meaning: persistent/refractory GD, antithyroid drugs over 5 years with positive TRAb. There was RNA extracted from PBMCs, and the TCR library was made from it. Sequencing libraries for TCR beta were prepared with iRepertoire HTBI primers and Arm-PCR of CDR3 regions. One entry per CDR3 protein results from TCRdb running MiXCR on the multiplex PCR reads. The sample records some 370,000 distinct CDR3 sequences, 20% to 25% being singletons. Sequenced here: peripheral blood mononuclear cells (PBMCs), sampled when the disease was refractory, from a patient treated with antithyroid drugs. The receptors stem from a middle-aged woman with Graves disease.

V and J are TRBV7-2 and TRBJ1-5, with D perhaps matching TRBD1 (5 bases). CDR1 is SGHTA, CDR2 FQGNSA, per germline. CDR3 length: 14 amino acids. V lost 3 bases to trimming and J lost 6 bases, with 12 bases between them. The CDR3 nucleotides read TGTGCCAGCAGCTTCGAGGGGATGGGTCAGCCCCAGCATTTT. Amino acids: CASSFEGMGQPQHF.

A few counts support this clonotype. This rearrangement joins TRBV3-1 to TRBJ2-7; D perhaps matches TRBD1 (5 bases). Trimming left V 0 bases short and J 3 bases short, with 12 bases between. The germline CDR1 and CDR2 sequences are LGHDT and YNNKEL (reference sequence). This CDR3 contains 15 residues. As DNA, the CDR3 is TGTGCCAGCAGCCAAGACACAGGCCCGAACTACGAGCAGTACTTC. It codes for CASSQDTGPNYEQYF.

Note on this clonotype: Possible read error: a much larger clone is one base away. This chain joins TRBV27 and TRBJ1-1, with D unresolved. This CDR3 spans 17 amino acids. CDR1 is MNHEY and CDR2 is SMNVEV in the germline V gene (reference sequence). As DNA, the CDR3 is TGTACCAGCAGTTTAGGCGGCGCGGCACCTTGGGGCACTGAAGCTTTCTTT. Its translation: CTSSLGGAAPWGTEAFF.

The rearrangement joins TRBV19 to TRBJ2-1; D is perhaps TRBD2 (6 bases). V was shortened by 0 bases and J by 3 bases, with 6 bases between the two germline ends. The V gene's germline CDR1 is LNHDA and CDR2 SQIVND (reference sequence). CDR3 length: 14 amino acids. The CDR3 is CASSIEGGYNEQFF. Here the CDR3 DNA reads TGTGCCAGTAGTATAGAGGGGGGCTACAATGAGCAGTTCTTC.

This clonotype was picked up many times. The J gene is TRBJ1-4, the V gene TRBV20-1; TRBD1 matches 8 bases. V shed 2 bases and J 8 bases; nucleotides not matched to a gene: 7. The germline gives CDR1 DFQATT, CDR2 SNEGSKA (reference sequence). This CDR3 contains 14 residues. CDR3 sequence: CSARNQGAGEKLFF. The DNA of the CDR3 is TGCAGTGCTAGAAACCAGGGGGCAGGAGAAAAACTGTTTTTT.

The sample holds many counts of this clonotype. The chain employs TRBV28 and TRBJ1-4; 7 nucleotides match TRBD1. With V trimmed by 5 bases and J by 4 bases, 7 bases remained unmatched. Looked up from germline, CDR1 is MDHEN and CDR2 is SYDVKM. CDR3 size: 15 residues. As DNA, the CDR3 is TGTGCCAGCAGTCATCCGAGGGGGCTTAATGAAAAACTGTTTTTT. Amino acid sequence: CASSHPRGLNEKLFF.

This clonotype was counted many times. CDR3 sequence reads: CASSPRLAGPSYEQYF. The CDR3 DNA reads as TGTGCCAGCAGCCCACGACTAGCGGGACCCAGCTACGAGCAGTACTTC. V is TRBV11-2 and J is TRBJ2-7; 11 bases fit TRBD2. CDR1 is SGHAT and CDR2 is FQNNGV in the germline V gene. The CDR3 extends over 16 amino acids. V shed 5 bases and J 3 bases; nucleotides not matched to a gene: 9.

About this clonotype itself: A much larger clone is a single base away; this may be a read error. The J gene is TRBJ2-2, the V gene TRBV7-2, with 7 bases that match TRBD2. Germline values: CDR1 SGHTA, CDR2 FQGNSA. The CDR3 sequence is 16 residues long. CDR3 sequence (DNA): TGTGCCAGCAGCCTACGGACTAGGGAGGAGGCCGGGGGGCTGTTTTTT. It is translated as CASSLRTREEAGGLFF.

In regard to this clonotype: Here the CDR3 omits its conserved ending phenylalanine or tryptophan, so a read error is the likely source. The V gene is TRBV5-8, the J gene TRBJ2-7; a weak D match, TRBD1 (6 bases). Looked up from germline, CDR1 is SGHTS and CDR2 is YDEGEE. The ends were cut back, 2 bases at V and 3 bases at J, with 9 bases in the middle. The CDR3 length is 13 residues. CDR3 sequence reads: CASSFTGYYEQYS. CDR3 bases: TGTGCCAGCAGCTTCACAGGGTACTACGAGCAGTACTCC.

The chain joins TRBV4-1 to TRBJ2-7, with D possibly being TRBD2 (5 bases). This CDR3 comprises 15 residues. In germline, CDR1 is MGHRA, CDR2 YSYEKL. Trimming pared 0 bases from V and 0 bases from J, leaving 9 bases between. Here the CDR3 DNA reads TGCGCCAGCAGCCAAGATACTAGGACCTCCTACGAGCAGTACTTC. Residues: CASSQDTRTSYEQYF.

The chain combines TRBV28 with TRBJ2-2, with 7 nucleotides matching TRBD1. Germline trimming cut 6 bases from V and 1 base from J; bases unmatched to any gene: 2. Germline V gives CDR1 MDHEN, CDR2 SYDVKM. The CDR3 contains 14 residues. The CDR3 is CASRWTGNTGELFF. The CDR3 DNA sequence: TGTGCCAGCAGGTGGACAGGGAACACCGGGGAGCTGTTTTTT. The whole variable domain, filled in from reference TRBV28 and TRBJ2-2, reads DVKVTQSSRYLVKRTGEKVFLECVQDMDHENMFWYRQDPGLGLRLIYFSYDVKMKEKGDIPEGYSVSREKKERFSLILESASTNQTSMYLCASRWTGNTGELFFGEGSRLTVL.

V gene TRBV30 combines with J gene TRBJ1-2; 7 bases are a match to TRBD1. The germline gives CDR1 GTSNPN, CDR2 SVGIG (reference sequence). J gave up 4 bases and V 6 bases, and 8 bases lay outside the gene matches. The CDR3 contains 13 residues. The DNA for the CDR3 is TGTGCCTGCCTACAGGGGCGTACCTATGGCTACACCTTC. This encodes CACLQGRTYGYTF.

Here the CDR3 reads CASRRTGGEGPYNSPLHF. For the CDR3, the DNA is TGTGCCAGCCGAAGGACAGGGGGCGAAGGGCCCTATAATTCACCCCTCCACTTT. This chain connects TRBV6-1 to TRBJ1-6; TRBD1 matches 11 bases. The germline V gene has CDR1 MNHNS and CDR2 SASEGT. V trimming: 8 bases; J trimming: 2 bases; junction bases outside the gene matches: 11. The CDR3 runs 18 residues.

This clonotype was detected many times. The CDR3 DNA is TGTGCCAGCAGTCCCCTGGGACAGGAGGGTAGCAATCAGCCCCAGCATTTT. It specifies CASSPLGQEGSNQPQHF. The chain has TRBV28 and TRBJ1-5; 8 nucleotides agree with TRBD1. V was clipped by 5 bases and J by 0 bases; unmatched bases: 9. CDR3 length: 17 residues. CDR1 is MDHEN, CDR2 SYDVKM, per germline.

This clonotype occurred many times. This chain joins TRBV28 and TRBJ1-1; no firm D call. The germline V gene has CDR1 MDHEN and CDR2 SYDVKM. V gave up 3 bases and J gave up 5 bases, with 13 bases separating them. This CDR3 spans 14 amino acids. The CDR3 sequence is CASSFGRVGTEAFF. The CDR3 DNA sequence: TGTGCCAGCAGTTTTGGGCGCGTTGGTACTGAAGCTTTCTTT.

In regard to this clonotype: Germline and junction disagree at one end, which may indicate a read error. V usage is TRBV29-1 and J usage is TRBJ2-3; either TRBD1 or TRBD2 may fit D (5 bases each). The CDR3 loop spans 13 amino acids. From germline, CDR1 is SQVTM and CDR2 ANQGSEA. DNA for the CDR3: TGCAGCGTTGAAGATCATAAGGGACCAGACTGTCATTTT. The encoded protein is CSVEDHKGPDCHF.

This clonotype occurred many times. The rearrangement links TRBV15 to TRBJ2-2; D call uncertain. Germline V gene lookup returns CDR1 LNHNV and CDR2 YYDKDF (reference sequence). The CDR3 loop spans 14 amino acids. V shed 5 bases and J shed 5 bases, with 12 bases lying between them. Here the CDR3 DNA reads TGTGCCACCAGCTCACGTCCAGAAACCGGGGAGCTGTTTTTT. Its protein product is CATSSRPETGELFF.

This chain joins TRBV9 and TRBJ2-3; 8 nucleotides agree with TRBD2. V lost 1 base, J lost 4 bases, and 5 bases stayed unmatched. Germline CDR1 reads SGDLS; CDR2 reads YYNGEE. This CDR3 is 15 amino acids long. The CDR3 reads CASSVTGGIADTQYF. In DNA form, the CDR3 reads TGTGCCAGCAGCGTAACGGGAGGGATCGCAGATACGCAGTATTTT. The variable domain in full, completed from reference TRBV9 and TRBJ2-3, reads DSGVTQTPKHLITATGQRVTLRCSPRSGDLSVYWYQQSLDQGLQFLIQYYNGEERAKGNILERFSAQQFPDLHSELNLSSLELGDSALYFCASSVTGGIADTQYFGPGTRLTVL.

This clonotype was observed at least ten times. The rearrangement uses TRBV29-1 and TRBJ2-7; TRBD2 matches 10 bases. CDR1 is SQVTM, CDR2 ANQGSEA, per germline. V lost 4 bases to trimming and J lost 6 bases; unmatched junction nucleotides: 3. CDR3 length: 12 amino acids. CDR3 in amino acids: CSVVAGGGEQYF. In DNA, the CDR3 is TGCAGCGTTGTAGCGGGAGGAGGCGAGCAGTACTTC.

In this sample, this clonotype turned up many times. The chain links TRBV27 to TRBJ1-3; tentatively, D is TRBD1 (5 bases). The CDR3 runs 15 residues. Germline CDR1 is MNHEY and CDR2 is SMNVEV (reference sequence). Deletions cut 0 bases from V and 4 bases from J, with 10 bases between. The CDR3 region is CASSLSWGTGNTIYF. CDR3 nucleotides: TGTGCCAGCAGTTTATCTTGGGGGACCGGAAACACCATATATTTT.

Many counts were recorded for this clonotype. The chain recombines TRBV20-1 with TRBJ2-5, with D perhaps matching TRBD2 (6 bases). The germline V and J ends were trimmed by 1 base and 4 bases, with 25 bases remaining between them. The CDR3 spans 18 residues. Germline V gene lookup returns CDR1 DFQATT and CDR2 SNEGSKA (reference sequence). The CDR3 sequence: CSARGREWDLGFGETQYF. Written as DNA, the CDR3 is TGCAGTGCTAGAGGTCGGGAGTGGGACCTCGGATTTGGAGAGACCCAGTACTTC.

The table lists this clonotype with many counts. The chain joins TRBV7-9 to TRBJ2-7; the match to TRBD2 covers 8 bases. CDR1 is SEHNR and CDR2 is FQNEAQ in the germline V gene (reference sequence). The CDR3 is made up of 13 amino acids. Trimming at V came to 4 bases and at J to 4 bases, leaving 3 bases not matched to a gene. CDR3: CASSSGLEYEQYF. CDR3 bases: TGTGCCAGCAGCTCGGGACTAGAATACGAGCAGTACTTC. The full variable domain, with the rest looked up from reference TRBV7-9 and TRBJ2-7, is DTGVSQNPRHKITKRGQNVTFRCDPISEHNRLYWYRQTLGQGPEFLTYFQNEAQLEKSRLLSDRFSAERPKGSFSTLEIQRTEQGDSAMYLCASSSGLEYEQYFGPGTRLTVT.

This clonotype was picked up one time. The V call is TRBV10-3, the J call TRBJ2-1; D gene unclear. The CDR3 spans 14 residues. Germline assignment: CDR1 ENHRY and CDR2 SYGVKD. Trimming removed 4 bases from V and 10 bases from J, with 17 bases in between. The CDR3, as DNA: TGTGCCATCAGTGGAAGGACGGCCCCCAGGGAGCAGTTCTTC. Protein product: CAISGRTAPREQFF.

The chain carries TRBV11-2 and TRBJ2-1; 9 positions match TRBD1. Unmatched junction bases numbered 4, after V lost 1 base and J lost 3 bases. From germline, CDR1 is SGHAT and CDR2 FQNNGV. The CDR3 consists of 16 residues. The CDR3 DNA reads TGTGCCAGCAGCTTAGCCGGGACAGGGTTCTACAATGAGCAGTTCTTC. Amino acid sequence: CASSLAGTGFYNEQFF.

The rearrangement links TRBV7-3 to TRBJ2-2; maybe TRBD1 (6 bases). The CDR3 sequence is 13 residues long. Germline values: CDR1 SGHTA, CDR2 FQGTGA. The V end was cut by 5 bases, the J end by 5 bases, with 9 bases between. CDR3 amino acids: CASSHTGTGELFF. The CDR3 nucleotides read TGTGCCAGCAGCCATACAGGGACCGGGGAGCTGTTTTTT.